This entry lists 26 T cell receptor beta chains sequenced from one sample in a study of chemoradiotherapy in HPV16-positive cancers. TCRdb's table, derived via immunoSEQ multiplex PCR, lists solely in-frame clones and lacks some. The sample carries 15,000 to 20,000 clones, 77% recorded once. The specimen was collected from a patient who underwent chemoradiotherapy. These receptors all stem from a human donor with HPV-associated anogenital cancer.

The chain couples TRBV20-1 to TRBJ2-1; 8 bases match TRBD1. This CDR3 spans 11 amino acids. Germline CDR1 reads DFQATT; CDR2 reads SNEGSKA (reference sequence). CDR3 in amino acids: CSGQGDNEQFF. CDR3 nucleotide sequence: TGCAGCGGACAGGGCGACAATGAGCAGTTCTTC.

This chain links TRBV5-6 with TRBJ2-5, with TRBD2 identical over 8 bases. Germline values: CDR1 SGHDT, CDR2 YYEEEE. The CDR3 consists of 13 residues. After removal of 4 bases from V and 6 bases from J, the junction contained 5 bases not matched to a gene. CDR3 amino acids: CASSGGGLKTQYF. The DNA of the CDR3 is TGTGCCAGCAGCGGCGGGGGGTTAAAGACCCAGTACTTC.

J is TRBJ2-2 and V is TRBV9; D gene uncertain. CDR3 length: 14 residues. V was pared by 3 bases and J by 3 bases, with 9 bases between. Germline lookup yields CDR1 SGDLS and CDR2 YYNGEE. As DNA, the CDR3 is TGTGCCAGCAGCGATCCGACTGACACCGGGGAGCTGTTTTTT. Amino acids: CASSDPTDTGELFF.

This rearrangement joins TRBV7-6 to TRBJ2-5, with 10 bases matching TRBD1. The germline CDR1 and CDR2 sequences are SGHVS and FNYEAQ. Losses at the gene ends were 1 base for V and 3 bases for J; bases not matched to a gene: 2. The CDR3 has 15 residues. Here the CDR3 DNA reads TGTGCCAGCAGCTTAGTGGGGACAGGGGAAGAGACCCAGTACTTC. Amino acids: CASSLVGTGEETQYF.

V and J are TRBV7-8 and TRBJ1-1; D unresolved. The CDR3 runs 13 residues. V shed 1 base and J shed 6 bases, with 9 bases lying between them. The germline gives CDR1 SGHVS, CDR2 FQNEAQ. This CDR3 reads CASSLDPGAEAFF. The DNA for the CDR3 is TGTGCCAGCAGCTTAGACCCGGGCGCTGAAGCTTTCTTT.

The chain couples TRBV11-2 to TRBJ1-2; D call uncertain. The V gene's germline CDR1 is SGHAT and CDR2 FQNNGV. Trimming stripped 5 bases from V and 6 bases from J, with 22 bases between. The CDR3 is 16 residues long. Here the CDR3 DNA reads TGTGCCAGCAGCCCCCACCCCTCGGGAGGGAAGGATGGCTACACCTTC. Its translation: CASSPHPSGGKDGYTF.

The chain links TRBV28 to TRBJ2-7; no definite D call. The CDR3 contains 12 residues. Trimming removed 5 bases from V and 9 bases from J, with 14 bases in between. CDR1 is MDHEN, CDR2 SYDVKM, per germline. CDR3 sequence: CASSPPPGRQYF. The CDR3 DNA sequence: TGTGCCAGCAGTCCACCCCCGGGCAGGCAGTACTTC.

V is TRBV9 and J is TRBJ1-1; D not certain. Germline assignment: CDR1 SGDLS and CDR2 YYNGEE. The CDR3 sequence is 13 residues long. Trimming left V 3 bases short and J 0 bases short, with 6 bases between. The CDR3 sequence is CASSGLLNTEAFF. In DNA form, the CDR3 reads TGTGCCAGCAGCGGCCTCCTGAACACTGAAGCTTTCTTT. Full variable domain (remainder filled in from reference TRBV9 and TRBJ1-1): DSGVTQTPKHLITATGQRVTLRCSPRSGDLSVYWYQQSLDQGLQFLIQYYNGEERAKGNILERFSAQQFPDLHSELNLSSLELGDSALYFCASSGLLNTEAFFGQGTRLTVV.

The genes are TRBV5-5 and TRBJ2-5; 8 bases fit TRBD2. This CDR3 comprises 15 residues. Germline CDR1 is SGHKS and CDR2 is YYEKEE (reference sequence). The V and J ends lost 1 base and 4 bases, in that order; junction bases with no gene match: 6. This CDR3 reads CASSLSGGAGETQYF. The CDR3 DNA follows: TGTGCCAGCAGCTTGTCCGGGGGGGCCGGAGAGACCCAGTACTTC.

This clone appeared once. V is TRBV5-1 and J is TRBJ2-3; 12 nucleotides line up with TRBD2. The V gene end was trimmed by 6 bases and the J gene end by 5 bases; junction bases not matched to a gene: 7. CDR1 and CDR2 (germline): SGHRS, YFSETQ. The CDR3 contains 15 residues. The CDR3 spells CASTLAGGPGDTQYF. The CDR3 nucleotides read TGCGCCAGCACCCTAGCGGGGGGGCCCGGAGATACGCAGTATTTT.

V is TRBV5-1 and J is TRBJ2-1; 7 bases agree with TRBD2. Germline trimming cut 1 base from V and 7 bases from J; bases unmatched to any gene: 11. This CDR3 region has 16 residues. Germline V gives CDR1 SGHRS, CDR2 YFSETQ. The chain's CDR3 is CASSLPVAGEGNEQFF. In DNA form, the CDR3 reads TGCGCCAGCAGCTTGCCCGTGGCGGGGGAGGGGAATGAGCAGTTCTTC.

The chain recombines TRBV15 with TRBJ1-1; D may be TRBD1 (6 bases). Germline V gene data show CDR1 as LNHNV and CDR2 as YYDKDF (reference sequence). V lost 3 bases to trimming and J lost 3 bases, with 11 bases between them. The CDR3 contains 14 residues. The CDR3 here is CATSSFRGDTEAFF. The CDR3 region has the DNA TGTGCCACCAGCAGTTTCAGGGGCGACACTGAAGCTTTCTTT.

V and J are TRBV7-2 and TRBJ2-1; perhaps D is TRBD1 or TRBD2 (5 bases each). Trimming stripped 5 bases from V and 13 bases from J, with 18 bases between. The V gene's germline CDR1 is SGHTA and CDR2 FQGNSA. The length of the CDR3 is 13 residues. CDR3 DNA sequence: TGTGCCAGCAGCCTAGGACACCGGGACCCTCAGTTCTTC. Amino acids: CASSLGHRDPQFF.

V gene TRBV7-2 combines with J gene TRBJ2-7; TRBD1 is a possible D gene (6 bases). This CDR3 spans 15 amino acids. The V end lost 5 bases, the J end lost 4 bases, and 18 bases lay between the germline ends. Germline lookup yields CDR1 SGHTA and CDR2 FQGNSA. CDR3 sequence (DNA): TGTGCCAGCAGCCCCCGACGGGACATACTATACGAGCAGTACTTC. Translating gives CASSPRRDILYEQYF.

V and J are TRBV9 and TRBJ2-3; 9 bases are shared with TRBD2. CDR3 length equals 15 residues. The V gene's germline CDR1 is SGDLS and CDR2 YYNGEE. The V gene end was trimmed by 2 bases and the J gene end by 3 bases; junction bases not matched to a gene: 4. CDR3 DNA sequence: TGTGCCAGCAGCGTTAAAGCGGGGGGTACAGATACGCAGTATTTT. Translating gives CASSVKAGGTDTQYF.

The CDR3 bases are TGTGCCTGGAGCCCCGCGAGCTCCTATAATTCACCCCTCCACTTT. It is translated as CAWSPASSYNSPLHF. J is TRBJ1-6 and V is TRBV30; D ambiguous. Germline loops: CDR1 GTSNPN, CDR2 SVGIG (reference sequence). The CDR3 is 15 amino acids. Trimming took 3 bases from V and 0 from J, leaving 9 bases between them.

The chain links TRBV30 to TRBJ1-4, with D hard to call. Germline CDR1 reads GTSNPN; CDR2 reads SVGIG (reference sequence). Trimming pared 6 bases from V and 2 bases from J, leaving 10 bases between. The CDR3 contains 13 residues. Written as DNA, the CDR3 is TGTGCCTGCCCCGAGGTCACTAATGAAAAACTGTTTTTT. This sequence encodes CACPEVTNEKLFF.

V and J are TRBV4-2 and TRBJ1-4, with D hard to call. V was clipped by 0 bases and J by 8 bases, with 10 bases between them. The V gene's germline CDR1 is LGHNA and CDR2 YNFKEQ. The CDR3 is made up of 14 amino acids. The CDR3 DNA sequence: TGTGCCAGCAGCCAAGATGTGAGCGGAGAAAAACTGTTTTTT. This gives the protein CASSQDVSGEKLFF.

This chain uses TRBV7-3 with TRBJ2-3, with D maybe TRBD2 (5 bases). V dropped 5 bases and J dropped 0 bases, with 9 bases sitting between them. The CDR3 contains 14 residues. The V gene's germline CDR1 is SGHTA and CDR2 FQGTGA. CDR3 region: CASSGGGSTDTQYF. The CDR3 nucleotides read TGTGCCAGCAGCGGAGGAGGCAGCACAGATACGCAGTATTTT.

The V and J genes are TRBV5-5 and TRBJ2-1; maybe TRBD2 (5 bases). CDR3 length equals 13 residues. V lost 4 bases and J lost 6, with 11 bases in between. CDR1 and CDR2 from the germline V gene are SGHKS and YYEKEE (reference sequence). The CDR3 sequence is CASSPAAGNEQFF. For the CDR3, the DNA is TGTGCCAGCAGCCCCGCTGCGGGCAATGAGCAGTTCTTC. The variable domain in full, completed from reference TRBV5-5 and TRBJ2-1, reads DAGVTQSPTHLIKTRGQQVTLRCSPISGHKSVSWYQQVLGQGPQFIFQYYEKEERGRGNFPDRFSARQFPNYSSELNVNALLLGDSALYLCASSPAAGNEQFFGPGTRLTVL.

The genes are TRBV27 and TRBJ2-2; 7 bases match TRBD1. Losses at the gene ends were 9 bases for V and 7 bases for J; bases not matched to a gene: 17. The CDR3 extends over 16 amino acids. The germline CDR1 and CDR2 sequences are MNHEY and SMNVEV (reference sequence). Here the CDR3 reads CASKRNTGTANGELFF. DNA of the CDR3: TGTGCCAGTAAACGAAATACCGGGACAGCTAACGGGGAGCTGTTTTTT.

Here the CDR3 reads CATPPTGTELYEQYF. CDR3 nucleotides: TGTGCCACCCCCCCGACGGGGACAGAATTATACGAGCAGTACTTC. V is TRBV19 and J is TRBJ2-5; 7 positions agree with TRBD1. The closer fit of TRBJ2-7 to the DNA end suggests the J call may be wrong. The CDR3 consists of 15 residues. Germline V gene lookup returns CDR1 LNHDA and CDR2 SQIVND (reference sequence).

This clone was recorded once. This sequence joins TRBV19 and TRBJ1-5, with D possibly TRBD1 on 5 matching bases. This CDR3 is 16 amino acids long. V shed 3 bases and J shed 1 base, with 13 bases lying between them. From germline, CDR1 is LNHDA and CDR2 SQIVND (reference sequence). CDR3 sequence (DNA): TGTGCCAGTAGTATCCCCCCTGCAGGGAGCAATCAGCCCCAGCATTTT. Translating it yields CASSIPPAGSNQPQHF.

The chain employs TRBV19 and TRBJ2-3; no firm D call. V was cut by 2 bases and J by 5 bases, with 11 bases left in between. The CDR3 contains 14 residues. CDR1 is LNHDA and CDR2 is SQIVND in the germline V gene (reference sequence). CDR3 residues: CASSIKLSGDTQYF. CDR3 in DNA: TGTGCCAGTAGTATAAAACTGTCGGGAGATACGCAGTATTTT.

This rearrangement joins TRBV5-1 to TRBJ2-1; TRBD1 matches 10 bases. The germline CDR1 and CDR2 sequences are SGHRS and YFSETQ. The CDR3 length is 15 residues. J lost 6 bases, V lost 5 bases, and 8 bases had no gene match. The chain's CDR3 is CASRAGTGDSNEQFF. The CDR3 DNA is TGCGCCAGCAGGGCCGGGACAGGGGACTCCAATGAGCAGTTCTTC. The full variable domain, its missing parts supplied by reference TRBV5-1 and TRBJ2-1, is KAGVTQTPRYLIKTRGQQVTLSCSPISGHRSVSWYQQTPGQGLQFLFEYFSETQRNKGNFPGRFSGRQFSNSRSEMNVSTLELGDSALYLCASRAGTGDSNEQFFGPGTRLTVL.

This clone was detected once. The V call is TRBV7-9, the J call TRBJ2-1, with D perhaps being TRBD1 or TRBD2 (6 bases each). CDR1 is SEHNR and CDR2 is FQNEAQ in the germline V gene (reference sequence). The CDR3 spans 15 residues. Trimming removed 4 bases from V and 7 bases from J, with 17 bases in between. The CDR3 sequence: CASSSPGEESNEQFF. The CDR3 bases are TGTGCCAGCAGCTCGCCAGGGGAGGAGAGTAATGAGCAGTTCTTC. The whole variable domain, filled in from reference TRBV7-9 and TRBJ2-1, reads DTGVSQNPRHKITKRGQNVTFRCDPISEHNRLYWYRQTLGQGPEFLTYFQNEAQLEKSRLLSDRFSAERPKGSFSTLEIQRTEQGDSAMYLCASSSPGEESNEQFFGPGTRLTVL.